Below are 8 T cell receptor beta chains sequenced from a single sample in a study of blood T cells in healthy people across ages. Next came a second PCR, run for roughly 6 to 11 cycles, which used a sample-barcoded 5' primer along with a J-beta primer mix. Via MiXCR, TCRdb re-called the 5' RACE reads, giving one row per CDR3 protein. The table records about 680,000 distinct CDR3 sequences, about 52% of them present only once. The sample comprised blood. The source is a woman aged 60-75 years in good health.

Comment on this clonotype: This may arise from a read error, as a much more abundant clone is one base away. This sequence joins TRBV29-1 and TRBJ2-1; D call uncertain. The CDR3 loop spans 15 amino acids. The germline CDR1 and CDR2 sequences are SQVTM and ANQGSEA. The CDR3 protein is CSVEDRLESYSEQFF. DNA of the CDR3: TGCAGCGTTGAAGACAGGCTTGAGAGCTACAGTGAGCAGTTCTTC.

This clonotype was observed at least ten times. The V call is TRBV28, the J call TRBJ2-7; 12 bases align to TRBD2. The V gene end was trimmed by 5 bases and the J gene end by 2 bases; junction bases not matched to a gene: 7. Germline values: CDR1 MDHEN, CDR2 SYDVKM. CDR3 size: 16 residues. DNA of the CDR3: TGTGCCAGCAGTAACACTAGCGGGAGGTTCCCCTACGAGCAGTACTTC. Translating it yields CASSNTSGRFPYEQYF.

The chain recombines TRBV7-3 with TRBJ1-1; D may be TRBD1 (5 bases). Looked up from germline, CDR1 is SGHTA and CDR2 is FQGTGA. Between the trimmed V and J ends, which lost 3 bases and 10 bases, there was a span of 15 bases. This CDR3 spans 13 amino acids. CDR3 amino acids: CASSLSRGFGAFF. Written as DNA, the CDR3 is TGTGCCAGCAGCTTGTCCCGGGGGTTTGGAGCTTTCTTT.

This chain links TRBV7-2 with TRBJ2-4; 7 nucleotides match TRBD2. Germline V gene sequence: CDR1 SGHTA, CDR2 FQGNSA. CDR3 length equals 15 residues. The V gene end was trimmed by 5 bases and the J gene end by 3 bases; junction bases not matched to a gene: 7. For the CDR3, the DNA is TGTGCCAGCAGCCCTGGGGGGGACCTCAAAAACATTCAGTACTTC. This translates into CASSPGGDLKNIQYF. The full variable domain, with the rest looked up from reference TRBV7-2 and TRBJ2-4, is GAGVSQSPSNKVTEKGKDVELRCDPISGHTALYWYRQSLGQGLEFLIYFQGNSAPDKSGLPSDRFSAERTGGSVSTLTIQRTQQEDSAVYLCASSPGGDLKNIQYFGAGTRLSVL.

This clonotype was seen only a few times. The chain recombines TRBV7-9 with TRBJ2-1; TRBD2 matches at 12 bases. This CDR3 comprises 14 residues. Losses at the gene ends were 6 bases for V and 7 bases for J; bases not matched to a gene: 4. From germline, CDR1 is SEHNR and CDR2 FQNEAQ (reference sequence). For the CDR3, the DNA is TGTGCCAGCAGTGGACTAGCGGGAATGAATGAGCAGTTCTTC. Translated: CASSGLAGMNEQFF.

This chain links TRBV3-1 with TRBJ2-5; D is uncertain. CDR1 and CDR2 (germline): LGHDT, YNNKEL (reference sequence). The CDR3 contains 13 residues. Deletions cut 4 bases from V and 4 bases from J, with 10 bases between. The CDR3 sequence is CASSRKQGETQYF. CDR3 nucleotide sequence: TGTGCCAGCAGCCGCAAGCAAGGAGAGACCCAGTACTTC.

This chain uses TRBV4-2 with TRBJ2-1; 13 bases agree with TRBD2. Germline V gene data show CDR1 as LGHNA and CDR2 as YNFKEQ. The CDR3 has 17 amino acids. With V trimmed by 0 bases and J by 4 bases, 3 bases remained unmatched. CDR3 DNA: TGTGCCAGCAGCCAAGAAGGGACTAGCGGGAAATACAATGAGCAGTTCTTC. Its protein is CASSQEGTSGKYNEQFF.

The chain couples TRBV20-1 to TRBJ2-7, with D possibly matching TRBD2 (6 bases). Looked up from germline, CDR1 is DFQATT and CDR2 is SNEGSKA (reference sequence). With 5 bases removed from V and 2 bases from J, the gap between germline ends came to 10 bases. The CDR3 extends over 12 amino acids. CDR3 sequence reads: CSADGGTYEQYF. In DNA form, the CDR3 reads TGCAGTGCTGACGGAGGGACCTACGAGCAGTACTTC.